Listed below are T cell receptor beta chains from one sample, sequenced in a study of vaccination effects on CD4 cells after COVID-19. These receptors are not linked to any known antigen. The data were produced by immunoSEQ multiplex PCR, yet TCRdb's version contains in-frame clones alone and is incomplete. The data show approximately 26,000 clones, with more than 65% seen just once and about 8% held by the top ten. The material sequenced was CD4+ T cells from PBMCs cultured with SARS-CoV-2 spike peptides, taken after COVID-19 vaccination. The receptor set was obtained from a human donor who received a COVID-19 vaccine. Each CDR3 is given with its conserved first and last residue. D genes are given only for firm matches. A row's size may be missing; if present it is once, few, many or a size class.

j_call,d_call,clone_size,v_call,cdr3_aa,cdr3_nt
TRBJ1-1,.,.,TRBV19,CASSITPGAEAFF,TGTGCCAGTAGTATCACACCTGGGGCTGAAGCTTTCTTT
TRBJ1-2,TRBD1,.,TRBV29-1,CSAWDRNYGYTF,TGCAGCGCCTGGGACAGAAACTATGGCTACACCTTC
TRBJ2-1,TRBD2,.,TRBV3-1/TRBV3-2,CASSQLPWGGTSGNEQFF,TGTGCCAGCAGCCAACTGCCATGGGGAGGGACTAGTGGCAATGAGCAGTTCTTC
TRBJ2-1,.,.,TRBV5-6,CASSFTRHNEQFF,TGTGCCAGCAGCTTCACTAGGCACAATGAGCAGTTCTTC
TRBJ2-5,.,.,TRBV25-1,CASSPLHQDETQYF,TGTGCCAGCAGCCCTTTGCACCAAGATGAGACCCAGTACTTC
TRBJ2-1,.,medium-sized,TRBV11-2,CASSLDRGAYNEQFF,TGTGCCAGCAGCTTAGATAGGGGAGCCTACAATGAGCAGTTCTTC
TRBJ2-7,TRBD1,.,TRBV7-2,CASSTGQGVYEQYF,TGTGCCAGCAGCACGGGACAGGGTGTCTACGAGCAGTACTTC
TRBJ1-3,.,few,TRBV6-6,CASSYSGGNTIYF,TGTGCCAGCAGTTACTCTGGGGGAAACACCATATATTTT
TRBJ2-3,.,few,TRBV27,CASSLSRPVASTQYF,TGTGCCAGCAGTTTATCCCGGCCAGTAGCTAGTACGCAGTATTTT
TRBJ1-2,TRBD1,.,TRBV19,CASSRDRVLFGYTF,TGTGCCAGTAGTCGGGACAGGGTTTTATTTGGCTACACCTTC
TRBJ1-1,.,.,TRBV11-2,CASSSGGTEAFF,TGTGCCAGCAGCTCCGGGGGGACTGAAGCTTTCTTT
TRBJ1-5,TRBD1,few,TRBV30,CAWSDRGNQPQHF,TGTGCCTGGAGTGACAGGGGGAATCAGCCCCAGCATTTT
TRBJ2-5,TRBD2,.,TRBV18,CASSPQREGRETQYF,TGTGCCAGCTCACCCCAGCGGGAGGGCCGGGAGACCCAGTACTTC
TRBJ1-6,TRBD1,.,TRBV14,CASSPGTGSSPLHF,TGTGCCAGCAGTCCCGGGACAGGGAGCTCACCCCTCCACTTT
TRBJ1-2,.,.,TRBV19,CASSIQYLGSYGYTF,TGTGCCAGTAGCATTCAATATTTAGGGAGCTATGGCTACACCTTC
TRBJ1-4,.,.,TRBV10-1,CASSERSEKLFF,TGCGCCAGCAGTGAGAGGTCGGAAAAACTGTTTTTT
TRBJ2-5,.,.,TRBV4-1,CASSQDAQGETQYF,TGCGCCAGCAGCCAAGATGCCCAGGGGGAGACCCAGTACTTC
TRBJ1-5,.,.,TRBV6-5,CASSPLRDSNQPQHF,TGTGCCAGCAGTCCTCTGCGGGATAGCAATCAGCCCCAGCATTTT
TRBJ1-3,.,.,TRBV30,CACSTVGNTIYF,TGTGCCTGCAGTACGGTTGGAAACACCATATATTTT
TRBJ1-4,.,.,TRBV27,CASSSPFNEKLFF,TGTGCCAGCAGTTCCCCTTTTAATGAAAAACTGTTTTTT
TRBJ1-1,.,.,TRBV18,CASSPQVLNTEAFF,TGTGCCAGCTCACCACAGGTCCTGAACACTGAAGCTTTCTTT
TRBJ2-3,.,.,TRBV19,CASSIGARRSADTQYF,TGTGCCAGTAGTATAGGGGCTAGAAGGTCGGCAGATACGCAGTATTTT
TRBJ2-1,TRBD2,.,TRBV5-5,CASSSRLAVSHEQFF,TGTGCCAGCAGCTCCCGACTAGCGGTATCACATGAGCAGTTCTTC
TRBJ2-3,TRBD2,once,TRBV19,CASSIFSGGFQTDTQYF,TGTGCCAGTAGTATTTTCAGCGGGGGGTTCCAGACAGATACGCAGTATTTT
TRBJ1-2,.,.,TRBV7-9,CASSLSGDRGGYTF,TGTGCCAGCAGCTTATCGGGGGATCGCGGCGGGTACACCTTC
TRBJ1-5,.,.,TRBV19,CASSQGIRQPQHF,TGTGCCAGTAGTCAGGGGATTCGCCAGCCCCAGCATTTT
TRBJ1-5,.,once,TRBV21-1,CASSKARKGTGNQPQHF,TGTGCCAGCAGCAAAGCCCGGAAGGGGACAGGCAATCAGCCCCAGCATTTT
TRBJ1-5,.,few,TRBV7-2,CASSLQGVNQPQHF,TGTGCCAGCAGCTTACAAGGGGTGAATCAGCCCCAGCATTTT
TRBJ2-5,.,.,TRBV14,CASSQDLETQYF,TGTGCCAGCAGCCAAGATCTTGAGACCCAGTACTTC
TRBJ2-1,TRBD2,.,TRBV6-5,CASTPRTSGSNEQFF,TGTGCCAGCACCCCAAGGACTAGCGGGAGTAATGAGCAGTTCTTC
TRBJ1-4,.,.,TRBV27,CASSIRPGFGEKLFF,TGTGCCAGCAGCATACGACCGGGGTTCGGGGAAAAACTGTTTTTT
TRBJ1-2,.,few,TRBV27,CASTGRGEGYTF,TGTGCCAGCACTGGAAGGGGGGAGGGCTACACCTTC
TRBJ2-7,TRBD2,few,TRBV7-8,CASSLSQWVAGGPLSYEQYF,TGTGCCAGCAGCTTATCTCAGTGGGTAGCGGGAGGTCCTCTCTCCTACGAGCAGTACTTC
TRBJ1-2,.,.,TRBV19,CASSTYNYGYTF,TGTGCCAGTTCCACTTATAACTATGGCTACACCTTC
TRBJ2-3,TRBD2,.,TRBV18,CASSPELADLTDTQYF,TGTGCCAGCTCACCAGAACTAGCGGATCTCACAGATACGCAGTATTTT
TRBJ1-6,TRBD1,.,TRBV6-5,CASTSGQGDSPLHF,TGTGCCAGCACCTCGGGGCAGGGGGATTCACCCCTCCACTTT
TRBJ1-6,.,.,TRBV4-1,CASSLGLLVDSPLHF,TGCGCCAGCAGCCTAGGTCTTTTGGTTGATTCACCCCTCCACTTT
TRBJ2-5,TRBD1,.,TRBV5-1,CASSRIQGSEETQYF,TGCGCCAGCAGCAGGATACAGGGGAGCGAAGAGACCCAGTACTTC
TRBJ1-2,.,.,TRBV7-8,CASSFGGDGTYGYTF,TGTGCCAGCAGCTTCGGCGGGGACGGAACATATGGCTACACCTTC
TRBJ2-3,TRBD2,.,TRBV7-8,CASSLGLAGAADTQYF,TGTGCCAGCAGCTTAGGGCTAGCGGGGGCAGCAGATACGCAGTATTTT
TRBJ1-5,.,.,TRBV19,CASSIVWGYRANQPQHF,TGTGCCAGTAGTATAGTATGGGGGTACCGGGCCAATCAGCCCCAGCATTTT
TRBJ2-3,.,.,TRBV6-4,CASSDSILASTDTQYF,TGTGCCAGCAGTGACTCAATACTAGCATCGACAGATACGCAGTATTTT
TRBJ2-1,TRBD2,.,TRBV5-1,CASSGTSGKGLNEQFF,TGCGCCAGCAGCGGGACTAGCGGGAAAGGGCTCAATGAGCAGTTCTTC
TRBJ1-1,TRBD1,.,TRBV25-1,CASSDRQGVAFF,TGTGCCAGCAGTGATAGGCAGGGGGTGGCTTTCTTT
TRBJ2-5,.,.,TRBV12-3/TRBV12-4,CASSATPWTQYF,TGTGCCAGCAGTGCCACCCCATGGACCCAGTACTTC
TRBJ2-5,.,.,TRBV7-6,CASSRDQETQYF,TGTGCCAGCAGTAGGGACCAAGAGACCCAGTACTTC
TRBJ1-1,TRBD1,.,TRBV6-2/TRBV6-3,CASSLPSTGLRLNTEAFF,TGTGCCAGCAGTTTACCATCGACAGGGCTCCGCTTGAACACTGAAGCTTTCTTT